This T cell receptor beta chain came from a study of Graves' ophthalmopathy and Graves' hyperthyroidism. Investigators amplified TCR beta CDR3 regions from RNA transcripts. First-round RT-PCR with HTBI primers preceded a second-round multiplex PCR. One entry per CDR3 protein results from TCRdb running MiXCR on the multiplex PCR reads. This sample has over a million distinct CDR3 sequences, with approximately 35% found just once. The CDR3 contains 15 residues. Germline V gene sequence: CDR1 LGHNA, CDR2 YNFKEQ. Trimming cost V 2 bases and J 2 bases; bases outside gene matches: 4. Overall study results and limits: Blood also held most thyroid clonotypes expanded above 0.001 frequency. From stable hyperthyroidism, ophthalmopathy was separated by a 13-signature model with 85% to 90% sensitivity and around 79% specificity.

A remark on this clonotype: Its antigen is unidentified.

What was sequenced was peripheral blood or thyroid tissue (not recorded which). V is TRBV4-2 and J is TRBJ2-7; TRBD2 aligns across 9 bases. The receptor's source is an adult man with Graves' hyperthyroidism. This CDR3 is CASSQFLAGTYEQYF. The CDR3 nucleotides read TGTGCCAGCAGCCAATTCCTAGCGGGGACCTACGAGCAGTACTTC.